This TCR beta chain derives from a study of shared clonotypes between healthy human individuals. This clone was picked up one time. The antigen is not known. At the DNA level, this CDR3 is encoded by other sequences in the same sample as well. The J segment lost 1 base and the V segment lost 6 bases, leaving 1 base of the junction unmatched. The germline V gene has CDR1 MNHNS and CDR2 SASEGT. The CDR3 spans 14 residues. The method was immunoSEQ multiplex PCR; TCRdb's version includes in-frame clones alone and lacks a portion of them. The sample consists of some 2,500,000 clones, 80% to 95% of them appearing once. Findings and limits, study-wide: Lower generation probabilities were found for non-shared clonotypes than for those shared by all four donors. The authors sampled blood alone, and tissue repertoires likely differ.

This TCR derives from a man younger than 35 in good health. Some clones in this sample may be carry-over from other donors' samples. V and J are TRBV6-1 and TRBJ2-3, with 10 bases that match TRBD1. The sample taken for sequencing was naive CD4+ T cells from PBMCs. The subset is: CD45RA+ positively selected. The CDR3 nucleotides read TGTGCCAGCAGAGGACAGGGGGGCACAGATACGCAGTATTTT. Translated: CASRGQGGTDTQYF.